This T cell receptor (beta chain) was captured by sequencing in a study of T cell repertoires in cytomegalovirus infection. Across the study: Signatures in public TCR beta sequences pointed to both CMV infection and matching HLA type.

This clonotype has only a few counts. The antigen is unknown. TCRdb independently ran MiXCR on the reads; one entry per CDR3 protein. The top ten hold approximately 8% of the sample, which has some 350,000 distinct CDR3 sequences, 15% to 20% seen once. V was pared by 1 base and J by 6 bases, with 5 bases of the junction left unmatched. The CDR3 spans 16 residues. Germline lookup yields CDR1 LNHDA and CDR2 SQIVND (reference sequence). Overall study results and limits: Frequencies of public TCR beta families were cumulated, and this identified carriers of CMV plus the relevant HLA. In two of eight donors, the top clonotype was HLA-C-restricted CMV-specific.

The chain has TRBV19 and TRBJ2-1; 11 bases line up with TRBD2. This clonotype originated in a human donor in good health (CMV status not recorded). Some clones in this sample may be carry-over from other donors' samples. Sequencing was carried out using PBMCs. This CDR3 is CASSIGDSGRGNEQFF. The CDR3 region has the DNA TGTGCCAGTAGTATAGGTGATAGCGGGAGGGGCAATGAGCAGTTCTTC.